The rows below give T cell receptor beta chains drawn from one sample of a study of T cells after yellow fever vaccination. TCRdb called the 5' RACE reads again in MiXCR, with one record for every CDR3 protein. The sample carries hundreds of thousands of distinct CDR3 sequences, 20% to 25% recorded once. The sample in question was PBMCs, obtained roughly 23 days after the first yellow fever vaccination. The receptors derive from a man between 18 and 35 years old who received the YFV17D yellow fever vaccine. CDR3s include the opening cysteine and the closing phenylalanine or tryptophan. A D gene is named only where the DNA matches it firmly.

V	D	J	CDR3
TRBV19	-	TRBJ2-3	CASSITDTDTQYF
TRBV6-5	-	TRBJ1-4	CASSYRVSTNEKLFF
TRBV20-1	TRBD2	TRBJ2-3	CSVSSGVGTDTQYF
TRBV12-3/TRBV12-4	-	TRBJ1-1	CASSLWAGDTEAFF
TRBV13	-	TRBJ2-7	CASSSTQDGSSYEQYF
TRBV20-1	TRBD1	TRBJ2-3	CSALGQGGSDTQYF
TRBV6-1	-	TRBJ2-7	CASTGLQNYEQYF
TRBV9	TRBD2	TRBJ2-3	CASSVLTGGTDTQYF
TRBV9	TRBD1	TRBJ1-4	CASSVGTGDEKLFF
TRBV20-1	-	TRBJ1-3	CSARDPGTSGNTIYF
TRBV7-9	-	TRBJ1-1	CASARGSQETEAFF
TRBV7-2	TRBD2	TRBJ2-5	CASSRSGGGETQYF
TRBV6-2/TRBV6-3	-	TRBJ2-7	CASISRGLSYEQYF
TRBV5-6	-	TRBJ1-6	CASSLGQFASPLHF
TRBV7-8	-	TRBJ2-5	CASSLASRAGGGETQYF
TRBV3-1	-	TRBJ1-5	CASSQDSPGQPQHF
TRBV7-3	-	TRBJ2-3	CASSFFRAQYF
TRBV20-1	-	TRBJ1-2	CSLLERGYTF
TRBV4-2	TRBD2	TRBJ2-2	CASSQVGGGPATGELFF
TRBV5-1	-	TRBJ1-5	CASSLGSGLGQPQHF
TRBV11-2	TRBD1	TRBJ2-1	CASSLAFRQGYNEQFF
TRBV7-2	-	TRBJ2-2	CASSLGNYRELFF
TRBV6-5	-	TRBJ1-5	CASSYMGEGNQPQHF
TRBV10-3	-	TRBJ2-5	CAISEGQQETQYF
TRBV6-2/TRBV6-3	-	TRBJ1-2	CASRTGNNRIYGYTF